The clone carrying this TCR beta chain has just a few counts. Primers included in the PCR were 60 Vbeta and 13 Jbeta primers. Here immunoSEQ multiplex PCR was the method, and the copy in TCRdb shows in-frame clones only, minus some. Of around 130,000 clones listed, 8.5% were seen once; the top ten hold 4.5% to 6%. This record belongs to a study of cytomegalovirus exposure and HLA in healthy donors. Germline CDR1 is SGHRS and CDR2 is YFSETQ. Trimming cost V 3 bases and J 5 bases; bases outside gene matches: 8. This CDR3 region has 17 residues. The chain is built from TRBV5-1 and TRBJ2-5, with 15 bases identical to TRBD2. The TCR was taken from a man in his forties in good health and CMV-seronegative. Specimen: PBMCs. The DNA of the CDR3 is TGCGCCAGCAGCTCCTGGACTAGCGGGGGGGCCGGTGAGACCCAGTACTTC. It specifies CASSSWTSGGAGETQYF.